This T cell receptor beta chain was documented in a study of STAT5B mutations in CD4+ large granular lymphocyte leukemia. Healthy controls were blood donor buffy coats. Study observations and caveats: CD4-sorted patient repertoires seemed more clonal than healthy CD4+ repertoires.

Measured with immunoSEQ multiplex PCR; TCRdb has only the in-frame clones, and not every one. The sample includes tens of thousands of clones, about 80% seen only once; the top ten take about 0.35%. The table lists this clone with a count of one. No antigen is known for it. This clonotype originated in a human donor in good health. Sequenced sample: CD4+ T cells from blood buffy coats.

For the CDR3, the DNA is TGCGCCAGCAGCCAGGGACAGGCCAACTACGAGCAGTACTTC. This translates into CASSQGQANYEQYF. The chain links TRBV4-1 to TRBJ2-7, with 8 bases identical to TRBD1. The CDR3 loop spans 14 amino acids. Germline CDR1 is MGHRA and CDR2 is YSYEKL. The V segment lost 3 bases and the J segment 3 bases; nucleotides outside the gene matches: 4.